The next 17 T cell receptor beta chains were all read from a single sample in a study of memory CD4+ T cells and cytomegalovirus serostatus. The sort gate was single viable CD3+CD4+CD8-CD45RO+ cells for memory CD4+ T cells. Some clones are missing from TCRdb's copy, which holds only in-frame ones; the method was immunoSEQ multiplex PCR. Among 50,000 to 55,000 clones listed, roughly 78% were seen once. The source material was memory CD4+ T cells from blood. These receptors were collected from an adult in good health and CMV-seronegative.

This clone was counted between two and nine times. The chain combines TRBV5-1 with TRBJ2-5, with 7 positions matching TRBD1. CDR1 SGHRS and CDR2 YFSETQ come from the germline V gene. Trimming removed 0 bases from V and 5 bases from J; junction bases left unmatched: 4. The CDR3 is 14 residues long. The CDR3 is CASSLGQGLETQYF. The CDR3 bases are TGCGCCAGCAGCTTGGGACAGGGATTGGAGACCCAGTACTTC.

The CDR3, as DNA: TGTGCCAGCAGCCGGGACGTCGGTGGAAACACCATATATTTT. This translates into CASSRDVGGNTIYF. This chain uses TRBV7-2 with TRBJ1-3, with D possibly TRBD1 on 5 matching bases. CDR1 is SGHTA, CDR2 FQGNSA, per germline. This CDR3 is 14 amino acids long. Deletions cut 5 bases from V and 3 bases from J, with 11 bases between.

The rearrangement joins TRBV6-5 to TRBJ1-2; TRBD1 matches 8 bases. The trim removed 2 bases at V and 0 bases at J, leaving 5 bases unmatched. The germline CDR1 and CDR2 sequences are MNHEY and SVGAGI. The CDR3 runs to 16 residues. CDR3 DNA sequence: TGTGCCAGCAGTTACCACAGGGGGACATCTAACTATGGCTACACCTTC. This translates into CASSYHRGTSNYGYTF.

The CDR3 coding sequence is TGTGCCAGTACTTACCGGGACAGGGCGGAAAAACTGTTTTTT. This codes for CASTYRDRAEKLFF. The gene calls are TRBV19 and TRBJ1-4; 9 bases fit TRBD1. V dropped 7 bases and J dropped 8; count of bases not matched to a gene: 8. The CDR3 loop spans 14 amino acids. Germline-derived CDR1 and CDR2 are LNHDA and SQIVND (reference sequence).

The chain links TRBV28 to TRBJ1-5, with a weak D call TRBD1 (6 bases). With 6 bases removed from V and 7 bases from J, the gap between germline ends came to 13 bases. CDR3 size: 13 residues. Germline V CDR1 and CDR2: MDHEN, SYDVKM. CDR3 coding DNA: TGTGCCAGCAGATCCCCGGGGGGCCAGCCCCAGCATTTT. Protein product: CASRSPGGQPQHF.

This clone was picked up a small number of times. In DNA, the CDR3 is TGTGCCAGCAGCCCCAACCGTTCGAACTATGGCTACACCTTC. This sequence encodes CASSPNRSNYGYTF. The chain employs TRBV5-4 and TRBJ1-2; no firm D call. Germline V gene data show CDR1 as SGHNT and CDR2 as YYREEE (reference sequence). V was pared by 4 bases and J by 2 bases, with 12 bases between. This CDR3 contains 14 residues.

This clone is medium-sized within its sample. The chain uses TRBV4-3 and TRBJ2-2, with D perhaps being TRBD1 or TRBD2 (6 bases each). The CDR3 totals 15 residues. Germline V gene data show CDR1 as LGHNA and CDR2 as YSLEER. V shed 0 bases and J shed 8 bases, with 13 bases lying between them. The CDR3 reads CASSQDPRGGGELFF. The CDR3 DNA is TGCGCCAGCAGCCAAGATCCCAGGGGAGGAGGGGAGCTGTTTTTT.

V is TRBV6-1 and J is TRBJ1-5; D is uncertain. The CDR3 has 16 amino acids. V was clipped by 0 bases and J by 0 bases, with 9 bases between them. CDR1 and CDR2 from the germline V gene are MNHNS and SASEGT. The CDR3 DNA is TGTGCCAGCAGTGAAGCGAGAGGACTTAGCAATCAGCCCCAGCATTTT. Encoded protein: CASSEARGLSNQPQHF.

Sample share makes this clone medium-sized (0.01 to 0.1%). V gene TRBV6-1 combines with J gene TRBJ2-7, with D unresolved. Trimming stripped 1 base from V and 1 base from J, with 11 bases between. The CDR3 spans 15 residues. CDR1 is MNHNS, CDR2 SASEGT, per germline. The CDR3 coding sequence is TGTGCCAGCAGTGAAGTATGGGGAAATTCCTACGAGCAGTACTTC. This gives the protein CASSEVWGNSYEQYF.

The chain has TRBV30 and TRBJ1-1; D ambiguous. The V and J ends lost 2 bases and 2 bases respectively, with 6 bases between them. The CDR3 runs 12 residues. Germline CDR1 and CDR2: GTSNPN and SVGIG (reference sequence). The CDR3 sequence: CAWSLANTEAFF. The CDR3, as DNA: TGTGCCTGGAGTCTAGCTAACACTGAAGCTTTCTTT.

A few counts support this clone. The chain uses TRBV7-9 and TRBJ2-2, with TRBD1 identical over 7 bases. Germline V lookup: CDR1 SEHNR, CDR2 FQNEAQ (reference sequence). The CDR3 runs 14 residues. J was trimmed by 5 bases and V by 7 bases; bases with no gene match: 7. CDR3 loop: CASIEGQVTGELFF. The CDR3 DNA sequence: TGTGCCAGCATTGAAGGACAGGTTACCGGGGAGCTGTTTTTT.

This clone was counted a single time. Written as DNA, the CDR3 is TGTGCCAGCAGTCAGGAGGTGGACCCGCGGGGTGGCTACACCTTC. This translates into CASSQEVDPRGGYTF. The genes are TRBV28 and TRBJ1-2; D is ambiguous. The CDR3 has 15 residues. Per the germline V gene, CDR1 is MDHEN and CDR2 is SYDVKM. The V end lost 5 bases, the J end lost 7 bases, and 20 bases lay between the germline ends.

The chain joins TRBV18 to TRBJ1-2; 7 bases fit TRBD1. CDR3 length equals 15 residues. Trimming at V came to 6 bases and at J to 7 bases, leaving 14 bases not matched to a gene. CDR1 is KGHSH and CDR2 is LQKENI in the germline V gene. The CDR3 coding sequence is TGTGCCAGCTCTCACGGACAGGACGGTATGATTGGCTACACCTTC. The encoded protein is CASSHGQDGMIGYTF.

This chain uses TRBV15 with TRBJ2-5; D gene uncertain. This CDR3 has 12 amino acids. Germline CDR1 LNHNV, CDR2 YYDKDF (reference sequence). V dropped 0 bases and J dropped 4 bases, with 3 bases sitting between them. CDR3 loop: CATSRDRETQYF. CDR3 in DNA: TGTGCCACCAGCAGAGATAGAGAGACCCAGTACTTC.

This clone has a single count. V is TRBV6-1 and J is TRBJ1-3, with 8 nucleotides matching TRBD1. The V segment lost 6 bases and the J segment 6 bases; nucleotides outside the gene matches: 7. Germline values: CDR1 MNHNS, CDR2 SASEGT. The CDR3 totals 14 residues. DNA for the CDR3: TGTGCCAGCAGGACAGGGGAAAAACTAAACACCATATATTTT. Its translation: CASRTGEKLNTIYF.

The chain uses TRBV14 and TRBJ2-2; the D gene is possibly TRBD1 (5 bases). This CDR3 contains 16 residues. Trimming pared 4 bases from V and 0 bases from J, leaving 12 bases between. The V gene's germline CDR1 is SGHDN and CDR2 FVKESK. CDR3 DNA: TGTGCCAGCAGCCGTCAGACAGTTTCGAACACCGGGGAGCTGTTTTTT. Its protein product is CASSRQTVSNTGELFF.

V gene TRBV28 combines with J gene TRBJ1-2; D not certain. Germline loops: CDR1 MDHEN, CDR2 SYDVKM. V was pared by 4 bases and J by 7 bases, with 19 bases between. This CDR3 region has 15 residues. CDR3: CASSSFTAGSVGYTF. For the CDR3, the DNA is TGTGCCAGCAGTTCTTTTACCGCCGGTTCCGTTGGCTACACCTTC.